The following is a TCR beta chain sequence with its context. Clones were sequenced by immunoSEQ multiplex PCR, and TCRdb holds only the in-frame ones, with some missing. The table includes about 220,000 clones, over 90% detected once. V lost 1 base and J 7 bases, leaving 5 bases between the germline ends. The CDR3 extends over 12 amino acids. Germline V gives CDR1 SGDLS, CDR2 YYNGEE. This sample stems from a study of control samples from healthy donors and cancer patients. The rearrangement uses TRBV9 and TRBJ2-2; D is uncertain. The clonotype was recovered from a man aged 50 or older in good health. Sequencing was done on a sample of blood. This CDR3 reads CASSVTIGELFF. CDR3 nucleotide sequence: TGTGCCAGCAGCGTAACAATCGGGGAGCTGTTTTTT.